What follows is one T cell receptor (beta chain) and its context. Its antigen is unknown. CDR1 and CDR2 (germline): SGHRS, YFSETQ. V gave up 6 bases and J gave up 2 bases, with 15 bases separating them. This CDR3 region has 14 residues. The data were taken from a study of post-analysis software for immune sequencing data. Across the study: Multiple sclerosis in the patients followed relapsing-remitting, secondary progressive and progressive-relapsing courses.

Study observations and caveats: Versus controls, multiple sclerosis patients showed significantly lower diversity (normalized Chao1). In patients, four to six TRBV segments were more frequent than in controls, with TRBV5-6, TRBV5-1 and TRBV20-1 among them.

TCR beta cDNA libraries had unique molecular identifiers. Input of roughly 0.85 to 11 million T cells yielded some 500,000 cDNA molecules. TCRdb called the PCR reads again in MiXCR, with one record for every CDR3 protein. The sample carries 750,000 to 950,000 distinct CDR3 sequences, under 70% recorded once. The sequence was obtained from a girl aged 5 to 17 with multiple sclerosis. The sample was blood. The V call is TRBV5-1, the J call TRBJ2-7; D is possibly TRBD2 (5 bases). CDR3 loop: CASNKGGGTYEQYF. CDR3 sequence (DNA): TGCGCCAGCAACAAGGGCGGAGGCACCTACGAGCAGTACTTC.